This passage covers 10 T cell receptor beta chains from one sample sequenced in a study of early T cells in non-severe SARS-CoV-2 infection. TCRdb fed the 5' RACE reads into MiXCR, producing one record per CDR3 protein. The repertoire holds around 63,000 distinct CDR3 sequences, with 5.9% as singletons. Sequencing was performed on whole blood, taken at baseline. The receptors derive from an adult who was a healthcare worker with PCR-confirmed SARS-CoV-2 infection or an uninfected control (not recorded which).

To note about this clonotype: A much bigger clone sits one base away, suggesting this may be a read error. The genes are TRBV29-1 and TRBJ2-1; maybe TRBD1 (6 bases). The germline V gene has CDR1 SQVTM and CDR2 ANQGSEA. V was cut by 7 bases and J by 4 bases, with 17 bases left in between. The CDR3 totals 14 residues. The CDR3 protein is CSASGVGDYNEQFF. CDR3 nucleotide sequence: TGCAGCGCATCAGGGGTCGGGGATTACAATGAGCAGTTCTTC.

This clonotype was detected a few times. The V and J genes are TRBV29-1 and TRBJ2-3; unclear D gene. The CDR3 length is 11 residues. Trimming left V 3 bases short and J 6 bases short, with 7 bases between. Germline CDR1 SQVTM, CDR2 ANQGSEA. The DNA of the CDR3 is TGCAGCGTTGATGGCAGGGATACGCAGTATTTT. Translation: CSVDGRDTQYF.

Many counts were recorded for this clonotype. The chain has TRBV27 and TRBJ2-2, with D uncertain. Trimming took 7 bases from V and 5 from J, leaving 11 bases between them. The germline CDR1 and CDR2 sequences are MNHEY and SMNVEV (reference sequence). This CDR3 comprises 13 residues. The CDR3 sequence is CASTGWGTGELFF. In DNA, the CDR3 is TGTGCCAGCACTGGTTGGGGAACCGGGGAGCTGTTTTTT.

This clonotype was recorded many times. The chain recombines TRBV29-1 with TRBJ2-3; 12 nucleotides align to TRBD2. With 6 bases clipped from V and 5 bases from J, the junction kept 12 bases outside the gene matches. The CDR3 extends over 16 amino acids. CDR1 and CDR2 from the germline V gene are SQVTM and ANQGSEA. The CDR3 nucleotides are TGCAGCGTAGGCCCGACTAGCGGGAGTCTCGGAGATACGCAGTATTTT. Protein product: CSVGPTSGSLGDTQYF.

This clonotype has a count of ten or more. This chain uses TRBV7-2 with TRBJ2-2; D not resolved. The CDR3 contains 16 residues. Germline V gene sequence: CDR1 SGHTA, CDR2 FQGNSA. Trimming left V 5 bases short and J 2 bases short, with 15 bases between. The CDR3: CASSDFMSRNTGELFF. The CDR3 nucleotides read TGTGCCAGCAGCGACTTTATGTCTCGAAACACCGGGGAGCTGTTTTTT.

The sample holds many counts of this clonotype. The CDR3 protein is CASMRVSSSYNSPLHF. CDR3 bases: TGTGCCAGCATGCGGGTCTCGAGCTCCTATAATTCACCCCTCCACTTT. The J gene is TRBJ1-6, the V gene TRBV2; D remains unclear. Trimming shortened V by 7 bases and J by 0 bases, and 13 bases separated the two germline ends. Looked up from germline, CDR1 is SNHLY and CDR2 is FYNNEI. The CDR3 has 16 residues.

The genes are TRBV6-5 and TRBJ2-4; possible D gene TRBD1, 5 bases. Germline CDR1 is MNHEY and CDR2 is SVGAGI. V was clipped by 2 bases and J by 7 bases, with 12 bases between them. The CDR3 has 14 residues. CDR3 region: CASSYARALNIQYF. For the CDR3, the DNA is TGTGCCAGCAGTTACGCCAGGGCTTTGAACATTCAGTACTTC.

This sequence joins TRBV7-9 and TRBJ2-5; 13 bases are a match to TRBD2. The CDR3 length is 14 residues. The V segment lost 1 base and the J segment 14 bases; nucleotides outside the gene matches: 7. The germline CDR1 and CDR2 sequences are SEHNR and FQNEAQ (reference sequence). The chain's CDR3 is CASSLGLAGGPLYF. In nucleotides, the CDR3 is TGTGCCAGCAGCTTAGGACTAGCGGGAGGCCCCCTCTACTTC.

V is TRBV6-5 and J is TRBJ2-5, with D possibly matching TRBD2 (6 bases). The CDR3 sequence is 18 residues long. With 0 bases removed from V and 4 bases from J, the gap between germline ends came to 21 bases. CDR1 is MNHEY and CDR2 is SVGAGI in the germline V gene. The CDR3 loop reads CASSYSAGRMLSIETQYF. The CDR3 nucleotides read TGTGCCAGCAGTTACTCGGCGGGACGCATGCTCTCCATAGAGACCCAGTACTTC.

The table lists this clonotype with many counts. This chain connects TRBV9 to TRBJ2-3; tentative D call: TRBD2 (5 bases). The CDR3 extends over 14 amino acids. Trimming cost V 2 bases and J 2 bases, with 9 bases left between them. Germline V gene data show CDR1 as SGDLS and CDR2 as YYNGEE. The CDR3 sequence: CASSVDSITDTQYF. DNA of the CDR3: TGTGCCAGCAGCGTGGACTCGATCACAGATACGCAGTATTTT.